This T cell receptor beta chain was identified in a study of sequential checkpoint blockade in melanoma. At the level of the study: First-line arms were nivolumab then ipilimumab, or the reverse, randomized 1:1.

Produced via immunoSEQ multiplex PCR; TCRdb's table is partial and in-frame only. In the table there are roughly 18,000 clones, around 65% of which are singletons. CDR1 is LGHNA, CDR2 YNFKEQ, per germline. Trimming took 6 bases from V and 8 from J, leaving 11 bases between them. The CDR3 is made up of 13 amino acids. Noted treatment: randomized to nivolumab then ipilimumab (arm A) or the reverse (arm B). DNA-damaging chemotherapy had not been given to any patient beforehand. PBMC sorting kept live CD3+CD8+ cells without CD19 or CD56. This TCR derives from a human donor with melanoma. V and J are TRBV4-2 and TRBJ1-6, with D hard to call. This specimen consisted of CD8+ T cells sorted from blood (inferred from file names), obtained from a patient given nivolumab and ipilimumab in sequence. CDR3 loop: CASREGDHSPLHF. CDR3 in DNA: TGTGCCAGCAGAGAGGGAGACCATTCACCCCTCCACTTT.